This TCR beta chain emerged from a study of cytomegalovirus exposure and HLA in healthy donors (dated by TCRdb to about 2017). General notes on the study: An earlier analysis of around 600 of the donors reported roughly 270 Gb of sequence data and about 100 million unique TCR beta sequences from about 179 million T cells. The study profiled the T cell repertoires of around 700 subjects by immunosequencing and related them to cytomegalovirus serostatus. The study was designed to test whether signatures of past pathogen exposure could be identified by cataloging public T cell receptors. Typing coverage varied by locus: about 620-640 donors for A, B, C, DRB1 and DQB1; around 560 for DQA1; more than 600 for DPA1; 450 to 480 for DPB1. In a later analysis, previously published TCR beta repertoires from 670 or so donors were re-analyzed and high-resolution HLA genotyping was added so that TCR occurrence patterns could be studied. A later genetic analysis used genome-wide SNP genotypes for about 65% of the roughly 700 donors, treating that subset as a discovery cohort. The study combined high-throughput TCR immunosequencing, statistical association of individual TCRs with disease status, and machine learning to predict cytomegalovirus infection status. Of the 398 genotyped donors, 65% to 90% fell in the genetic ancestry cluster associated with self-reported Caucasian donors. Alongside the repertoire data, information on donor age, sex, ethnicity and CMV serostatus was compiled. On average, 235,054 unique TCR beta nucleotide sequences were sequenced per donor among 350 to 400 genotyped donors of the cohort, with roughly 18% of those sequences being non-productive. Both class I and class II loci were covered by HLA typing, at four-digit resolution. Rather than using new phenotypic data, the later analysis identified candidate immune exposures from TCR beta sequences and from how often those sequences occurred across donors. Roughly five DR-DQ haplotypes were handled as single units for association and clustering because linkage in the cohort was strong. Every repertoire in the discovery cohort had been generated on one and the same sequencing platform. Besides the first cohort of approximately 710 subjects, a separate validation cohort made up of about 120 different subjects was used. An early release covering 550 to 650 HLA-typed donors comprised around 300 gigabases of sequencing data and tens of millions of unique TCR sequences. To decide whether each TCR beta V gene segment behaved as functional or pseudogenic, an earlier analysis of approximately 600 of the donors relied on high-throughput TCR beta sequencing.

The library was prepared using the immunoSEQ multiplex PCR assay. For the multiplex PCR, a mixture combining 60 forward primers for TCR Vbeta segments and 13 reverse primers for TCR Jbeta segments was used. The CDR3 region of rearranged TCR beta genes was amplified from genomic DNA with a multiplex PCR assay. Amplified TCR beta libraries were sequenced as 87-base-pair reads on the Illumina HiSeq System. For the original study's pipeline: In a later analysis, roughly 80 million unique TCR beta chains were counted across the 666 repertoires, and roughly 10 million of these chains were shared by at least two donors. Raw reads were error-corrected and collapsed into unique sequences by a nearest-neighbor algorithm in which closely related sequences were merged to remove PCR and sequencing errors. CDR3 sequences were aligned to IMGT reference sequences to assign V, D and J gene segments. Each retained sequence needed at least a six-nucleotide match to both a V gene segment and a J gene segment. Rearrangements were classified as productive when the CDR3 lacked stop codons and remained in frame with V and J, and all other rearrangements were classified as non-productive. Following IMGT convention, CDR3 was defined as the stretch from the second conserved V-encoded cysteine up to the conserved J-encoded phenylalanine. In an earlier analysis of 550 to 650 of the donors, sequences lacking an unambiguous match to a single V gene segment were excluded. In an earlier analysis of a few hundred of the donors, a V segment was called functional when productive rearrangements were above 56.7%, and segregating when the standard deviation between donors exceeded 5%. A statistical classification framework was developed to diagnose cytomegalovirus status using the catalog of TCR beta chain sequences. A later analysis assigned V and J genes by comparing TCR nucleotide sequences with IMGT/GENE-DB human TR gene sequences. A later analysis assigned CDR3 sequences and most-parsimonious VDJ recombination scenarios with the TCRdist pipeline. A later analysis defined each TCR beta chain by its CDR3 amino acid sequence plus V-gene family, and excluded reads lacking a unique V-gene family. To address suspected cross-contamination and a sequencing artifact, a later analysis removed a few hundred highly shared, low-generation-probability nucleotide sequences. In a later analysis, a clonal expansion index was calculated for each public chain from normalized within-repertoire ranks of inferred template counts. Generation probabilities in a later analysis came from a VDJ recombination model fitted to out-of-frame rearrangements, and those results were checked against IGoR. Hypergeometric tests were used in a later analysis to score TCR-TCR, TCR-HLA and TCR-CMV co-occurrence, with a repertoire-size bias correction applied to the TCR pairs. In a later analysis, false discovery rates were estimated by permuting HLA or CMV assignments 20 times. A later analysis grouped co-occurring TCRs with DBSCAN, adding TCRdist sequence similarity when clustering within HLA-allele-positive subsets. Repertoires with fewer than 30,000 or more than 120,000 public chains, plus five repertoires with anomalous nucleotide sharing, were excluded from co-occurrence clustering. Drawn from immuneACCESS, this table holds only the in-frame rearrangements with V and J called that TCRdb kept. Clones are partly lost; checked studies trace under half to an unresolved V gene and leave the rest unexplained. D and trimming come from the DNA, and the V and J calls and clone size come from that table. For this sample the table gives 98,000 or so clones, of which approximately 77% were detected only once. Less than 8.5% of the sample is held by the ten biggest clonotypes.

As encoded in the germline V gene (reference sequence), CDR1 is WNHNN while CDR2 is SYGVQD. Reading from cysteine to phenylalanine, the CDR3 counts 15 amino acids. Here the CDR3 DNA is all that survives: 45 bases in frame from base 1. V gives up 2 bases and J gives up 0 bases, and the segment between their germline ends measures 8 bases. In total, fewer than 750 healthy bone marrow donors made up the cohort. Cohort members were all nominally healthy when sampled, although unrecorded immune exposures were likely present. The donor tested CMV seronegative and was one of the 352 seronegative cohort members. Each donor provided a peripheral blood sample, and peripheral blood mononuclear cells were used for TCR beta sequencing. The Qiagen DNeasy Blood Extraction Kit was used to extract genomic DNA from the blood cell samples. Study-wide findings and limitations: Specific HLA alleles were associated with 15,000 to 20,000 TCR beta sequences at a false discovery rate of 0.05 in a later analysis. In the study, approximately 160 TCR beta chains were listed as associated with cytomegalovirus. In both the original and validation cohorts, the classifier was reported to diagnose cytomegalovirus status with high specificity and sensitivity. Assigning TCR associations to individual alleles was difficult when HLA alleles, especially DR and DQ, strongly co-occurred. Because HLA typing was missing for some donors at each locus, association tests included only the typed subset. Because counts were too low, seventeen rarely observed V segments, including chromosome 9 orphons, were left out of the earlier analysis of about 620 of the donors. In a later analysis, TCR association rates were found to vary across HLA loci, with the most associated TCRs seen for DRB1 alleles and the fewest for HLA-C alleles. Correlated functional status among segregating V segments might be attributable to linkage disequilibrium, but an unknown experimental factor could not be ruled out. The presence/absence analyses assumed that sequencing depth was roughly uniform across donors, and that assumption may not be true. A later analysis reported that several top co-occurrence clusters appeared linked to parvovirus B19, influenza, CMV and Epstein-Barr virus. In a later genetic analysis, fewer N-insertions in productive TCRs were reported among donors in an Asian-associated ancestry cluster than the roughly 700-donor mean. Three of the identified cytomegalovirus-associated TCR beta chains were confirmed in vitro to be specific for cytomegalovirus antigens. For the cohort, immune exposure information was limited to CMV serostatus. A later analysis found that HLA-associated TCR beta chains were more clonally expanded and had lower generation probabilities than equally common non-associated chains. In a later genetic analysis, a missense DCLRE1C variant was associated with V-gene and J-gene trimming of TCR beta chains, and the association was replicated in an independent cohort. Most TCR sequences were observed very rarely across donors, whereas some public TCRs were present in many individuals. Only TCR beta chains were sequenced in this cohort, and the absence of alpha or paired-chain data limited detectable features. A group of highly shared sequence variants was considered likely to be a technical artifact of the sequencing pipeline. The authors suggested that the approach could potentially be generalized to other disease states and immunological phenotypes. Most CMV-associated TCR beta chains appeared to be HLA-restricted in a later analysis, and the HLA associations seemed to be driven largely by CMV exposure. The 87-base-pair reads could not distinguish some IMGT-functional V segments, including TRBV6-2 and TRBV6-3, so those segments were excluded. A further reported finding was that TCR beta sequences accurately predicted the HLA-A and HLA-B alleles for most subjects in the first cohort. In an earlier analysis of some 640 of the donors, most TCR beta V segments were observed in productive rearrangements about 87% or about 30% of the time, broadly matching IMGT annotations.

As to this clone: Its target antigen remains unknown. The record has no base qualities; no much larger clone is one base away.

This TCR derives from a female donor in good health and CMV-seronegative. The sample comprised PBMCs. Rearrangement joined TRBV10-1 to TRBJ1-3; the D gene is perhaps TRBD1, from 5 matching bases. The bases read TGCGCCAGCAGTGAGGACAGAGGCTCTGGAAACACCATATATTTT. Its protein product is CASSEDRGSGNTIYF.